Below are 20 T cell receptor beta chains sequenced from a single sample in a study of T-cell memory formation after mild COVID-19. Using its own MiXCR run on the 5' RACE reads, TCRdb lists one record per CDR3 protein. There are 400,000 to 500,000 distinct CDR3 sequences in the sample; 20% occur only once, and more than 8% lies in the top ten. Sequences were obtained from PBMCs or a T cell subset sorted from them (not recorded which). These receptors all come from an adult woman who had mild COVID-19 (a few samples of this study predate the infection). Cell type and time point are not known.

The chain recombines TRBV12-3 or TRBV12-4 with TRBJ2-2, with D unresolved. The CDR3 is made up of 15 amino acids. Deletions cut 1 base from V and 2 bases from J, with 8 bases between. The CDR3 DNA reads TGTGCCAGCAGTTTAGAAGTGGGAAACACCGGGGAGCTGTTTTTT. It codes for CASSLEVGNTGELFF.

CDR3 coding DNA: TGTGCCAGCAGCCCTCGGTCTAGTACGTTAGAGACCCAGTACTTC. This sequence encodes CASSPRSSTLETQYF. This chain connects TRBV7-2 to TRBJ2-5; D remains unclear. Germline V gene data show CDR1 as SGHTA and CDR2 as FQGNSA. V was cut by 5 bases and J by 4 bases, with 17 bases left in between. The CDR3 extends over 15 amino acids.

The J gene is TRBJ2-2, the V gene TRBV12-3 or TRBV12-4; 7 bases fit TRBD2. This CDR3 comprises 16 residues. Unmatched junction bases numbered 12, after V lost 5 bases and J lost 6 bases. This chain's CDR3 is CASSLPLLGLAGELFF. DNA of the CDR3: TGTGCCAGCAGTCTACCCCTCCTCGGACTAGCCGGGGAGCTGTTTTTT.

This clonotype showed up just a few times. This chain uses TRBV5-4 with TRBJ2-2, with D tentatively TRBD2 (5 bases). The CDR3 is 15 residues long. Germline CDR1 SGHNT, CDR2 YYREEE (reference sequence). Deletions cut 2 bases from V and 6 bases from J, with 14 bases between. CDR3 protein: CASSFRLLGPGELFF. The CDR3 bases are TGTGCCAGCAGCTTCCGCCTACTAGGGCCCGGGGAGCTGTTTTTT.

Notes on this clonotype: Germline and junction disagree at one end, which may indicate a read error. The V gene is TRBV5-1, the J gene TRBJ2-1; D is unclear. Germline V lookup: CDR1 SGHRS, CDR2 YFSETQ. This CDR3 is 13 amino acids long. The CDR3 reads CDSSLQEFYEQFF. CDR3 nucleotides: TGCGACAGCAGCTTGCAGGAATTCTATGAGCAGTTCTTC.

This rearrangement joins TRBV28 to TRBJ2-2; D perhaps matches TRBD2 (6 bases). Germline-derived CDR1 and CDR2 are MDHEN and SYDVKM. The CDR3 runs to 14 residues. Trimming took 1 base from V and 6 from J, leaving 9 bases between them. CDR3 sequence: CASSLSTSPGELFF. For the CDR3, the DNA is TGTGCCAGCAGTTTATCCACTAGCCCCGGGGAGCTGTTTTTT.

V and J are TRBV5-5 and TRBJ2-2; 12 bases fit TRBD2. CDR3 length: 17 amino acids. V dropped 4 bases and J dropped 1; count of bases not matched to a gene: 5. The germline V gene has CDR1 SGHKS and CDR2 YYEKEE (reference sequence). CDR3 sequence (DNA): TGTGCCAGCAGCCCGCGACTAGCGGGGGTGAACACCGGGGAGCTGTTTTTT. Residues: CASSPRLAGVNTGELFF.

The chain joins TRBV9 to TRBJ1-4; a weak D match, TRBD1 (5 bases). Germline CDR1 and CDR2: SGDLS and YYNGEE. CDR3 size: 15 residues. Trimming left V 4 bases short and J 8 bases short, with 18 bases between. The CDR3 sequence: CASSLSPGSEEKLFF. In nucleotides, the CDR3 is TGTGCCAGCAGCTTGAGCCCAGGGTCGGAGGAAAAACTGTTTTTT.

This clonotype was counted between two and nine times. The chain recombines TRBV11-2 with TRBJ2-1, with 8 bases aligning to TRBD2. Germline values: CDR1 SGHAT, CDR2 FQNNGV. This CDR3 is built from 15 residues. Germline trimming cut 6 bases from V and 4 bases from J; bases unmatched to any gene: 8. The CDR3 DNA is TGTGCCAGCAGACCATCGGGGGGGTGGTACAATGAGCAGTTCTTC. Its protein is CASRPSGGWYNEQFF.

The table lists this clonotype with a few counts. The CDR3 region is CASSTEGRSEQFF. CDR3 nucleotide sequence: TGTGCCAGCAGCACAGAAGGACGGAGCGAGCAGTTCTTC. The chain carries TRBV5-4 and TRBJ2-1; D unclear. Between the trimmed V and J ends, which lost 4 bases and 10 bases, there was a span of 15 bases. This CDR3 spans 13 amino acids. Germline assignment: CDR1 SGHNT and CDR2 YYREEE (reference sequence).

This clonotype occurred many times. CDR3 nucleotides: TGTGCCATCAGTGAGGGCAGGTCCTCCTACGAGCAGTACTTC. The encoded protein is CAISEGRSSYEQYF. The chain joins TRBV10-3 to TRBJ2-7; D gene uncertain. Germline V gene lookup returns CDR1 ENHRY and CDR2 SYGVKD. The CDR3 contains 14 residues. The ends were cut back, 2 bases at V and 0 bases at J, with 8 bases in the middle.

The chain employs TRBV7-6 and TRBJ2-1; 7 positions match TRBD2. Germline loops: CDR1 SGHVS, CDR2 FNYEAQ. V trimming: 4 bases; J trimming: 2 bases; junction bases outside the gene matches: 5. The CDR3 totals 15 residues. CDR3 protein: CASSSYRGAYNEQFF. As DNA, the CDR3 is TGTGCCAGCAGCTCTTACCGGGGGGCCTACAATGAGCAGTTCTTC.

The CDR3 here is CASSVMTGTEAFF. The DNA of the CDR3 is TGCGCCAGCAGCGTCATGACGGGCACTGAAGCTTTCTTT. This chain links TRBV5-1 with TRBJ1-1; D is unclear. V was pared by 4 bases and J by 4 bases, with 11 bases between. Germline CDR1 reads SGHRS; CDR2 reads YFSETQ. The CDR3 contains 13 residues.

This clonotype was counted only a few times. The rearrangement links TRBV7-9 to TRBJ2-2; D is possibly TRBD2 (6 bases). The CDR3 covers 16 residues. V was shortened by 5 bases and J by 0 bases, with 13 bases between the two germline ends. CDR1 and CDR2 from the germline V gene are SEHNR and FQNEAQ (reference sequence). This CDR3 is CASSHGLITNTGELFF. The CDR3 nucleotides are TGTGCCAGCAGCCATGGACTAATAACGAACACCGGGGAGCTGTTTTTT.

The chain carries TRBV7-6 and TRBJ2-6, with D possibly matching TRBD2 (7 bases). This CDR3 has 18 amino acids. V shed 5 bases and J shed 0 bases, with 17 bases lying between them. Germline-derived CDR1 and CDR2 are SGHVS and FNYEAQ. The CDR3 protein is CASSPGGAGYSGANVLTF. In nucleotides, the CDR3 is TGTGCCAGCAGCCCTGGGGGGGCAGGTTACTCTGGGGCCAACGTCCTGACTTTC.

The rearrangement joins TRBV6-5 to TRBJ2-2; TRBD1 is a possible D gene (6 bases). Germline-derived CDR1 and CDR2 are MNHEY and SVGAGI. The CDR3 length is 17 residues. V lost 5 bases to trimming and J lost 4 bases, with 20 bases between them. CDR3 protein: CASSRLQGRRVTGELFF. The CDR3 DNA reads as TGTGCCAGCAGTCGCCTCCAGGGGCGCCGCGTCACCGGGGAGCTGTTTTTT.

This clonotype appeared a single time. The chain has TRBV7-2 and TRBJ2-5; perhaps TRBD2 as D (6 bases). Trimming cost V 3 bases and J 1 base, with 12 bases left between them. This CDR3 has 15 residues. Germline CDR1 and CDR2: SGHTA and FQGNSA. CDR3: CASSLDYRPQETQYF. In nucleotides, the CDR3 is TGTGCCAGCAGCTTGGACTACCGCCCCCAAGAGACCCAGTACTTC.

CDR3 in DNA: TGCGCCAGCAGCTTGGAACCGGGGTCCCATCCACGCACCATATATTTT. Protein: CASSLEPGSHPRTIYF. The chain carries TRBV5-1 and TRBJ1-3; no firm D call. With 0 bases removed from V and 9 bases from J, the gap between germline ends came to 19 bases. The germline CDR1 and CDR2 sequences are SGHRS and YFSETQ. This CDR3 has 16 amino acids.

This rearrangement joins TRBV29-1 to TRBJ2-3, with 7 bases aligning to TRBD1. J gave up 0 bases and V 4 bases, and 7 bases lay outside the gene matches. Germline V gene sequence: CDR1 SQVTM, CDR2 ANQGSEA. CDR3 size: 15 residues. CDR3 bases: TGCAGCGTTGTAGGGGGCGGGTTAAGCACAGATACGCAGTATTTT. This gives the protein CSVVGGGLSTDTQYF.

This clonotype was detected a few times. V and J are TRBV3-1 and TRBJ1-1; possibly TRBD1 for D (5 bases). The germline V and J ends were trimmed by 4 bases and 2 bases, with 8 bases remaining between them. Germline lookup yields CDR1 LGHDT and CDR2 YNNKEL (reference sequence). This CDR3 region has 13 residues. CDR3 amino acids: CASSPGANTEAFF. Written as DNA, the CDR3 is TGTGCCAGCAGCCCCGGGGCAAACACTGAAGCTTTCTTT.